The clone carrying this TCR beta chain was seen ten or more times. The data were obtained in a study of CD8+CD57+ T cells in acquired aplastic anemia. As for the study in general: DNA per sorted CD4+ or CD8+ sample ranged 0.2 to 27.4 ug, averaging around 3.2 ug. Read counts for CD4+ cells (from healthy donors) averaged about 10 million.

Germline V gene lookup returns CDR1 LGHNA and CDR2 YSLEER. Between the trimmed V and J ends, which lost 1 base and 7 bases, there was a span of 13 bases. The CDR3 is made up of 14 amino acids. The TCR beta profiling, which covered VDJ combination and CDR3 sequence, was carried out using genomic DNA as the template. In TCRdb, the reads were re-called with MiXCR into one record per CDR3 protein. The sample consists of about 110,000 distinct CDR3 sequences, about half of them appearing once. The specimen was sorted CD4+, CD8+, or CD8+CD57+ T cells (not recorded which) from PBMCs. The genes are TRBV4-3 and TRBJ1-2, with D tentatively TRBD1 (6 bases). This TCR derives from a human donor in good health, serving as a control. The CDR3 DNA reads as TGCGCCAGCAGCCAAGTACAGGGCGGTTCTGGCTACACCTTC. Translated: CASSQVQGGSGYTF.